This record concerns one T cell receptor beta chain sequence. These data belong to a study of blood T cell repertoires in COVID-19. Overall study: The United States, Italy and Spain supplied acute and convalescent COVID-19 samples. T cells, B-cell-depleted T cells, or PBMCs supplied cDNA or gDNA.

Per the original data handling: Amplified reference gene primers provided the basis for estimating nucleated cell counts. Clones were read by immunoSEQ multiplex PCR, and TCRdb kept only the in-frame ones, dropping some. V, J and clone size were drawn from that table, and D and trimming were deduced from the DNA. The sample shows tens of thousands of clones, about 90% of them seen only once. A Seattle source enrolled patients during active infection and followed them longitudinally. The germline gives CDR1 SNHLY, CDR2 FYNNEI. The CDR3 sequence is 15 residues long. The V end lost 5 bases, the J end lost 2 bases, and 12 bases lay between the germline ends.

The sequence was obtained from a man between 45 and 60 years old with COVID-19, enrolled during active disease. The chain has TRBV2 and TRBJ2-2; tentatively, D is TRBD1 (6 bases). The sequenced sample was peripheral blood. The CDR3 sequence is CASSPDRLNTGELFF. CDR3 coding DNA: TGTGCCAGCAGTCCAGACAGGCTTAACACCGGGGAGCTGTTTTTT. The entire variable domain, with the rest obtained from reference TRBV2 and TRBJ2-2, is as follows: EPEVTQTPSHQVTQMGQEVILRCVPISNHLYFYWYRQILGQKVEFLVSFYNNEISEKSEIFDDQFSVERPDGSNFTLKIRSTKLEDSAMYFCASSPDRLNTGELFFGEGSRLTVL.